This T cell receptor (beta chain) was captured by sequencing in a study of post-analysis software for immune sequencing data. Study background: Progressive-relapsing, secondary progressive and relapsing-remitting multiple sclerosis were among the disease courses included. Study-level results: Samples made in the same batch grouped tightly together by F measure. The study found TRBV5-6, TRBV5-1 and TRBV20-1 among five TRBV segments more frequent in patients than controls.

Concerning this clonotype: Its antigen is currently unknown.

The library was made from cDNA and included unique molecular identifiers. Out of 1 to 10 million T cells, some 500,000 cDNA molecules were generated. TCRdb passed the PCR reads through MiXCR, listing each CDR3 protein once. The table shows hundreds of thousands of distinct CDR3 sequences, with 35% to 40% occurring only once. The V and J ends lost 7 bases and 8 bases respectively, with 17 bases between them. The CDR3 covers 14 residues. CDR1 and CDR2 from the germline V gene are MGHDK and SYGVNS. The genes are TRBV25-1 and TRBJ1-4; D not certain. The source is a girl between 10 and 17 years old with multiple sclerosis. The sample comprised blood. The CDR3 sequence is CASTEYGPGEKLFF. In DNA, the CDR3 is TGTGCCAGCACCGAATACGGACCGGGCGAAAAACTGTTTTTT.